The sequence of this T cell receptor beta chain was determined in a study of Graves' ophthalmopathy and Graves' hyperthyroidism. Trimming took off 6 bases at V and 4 bases at J, with 30 bases between the two ends. The V gene's germline CDR1 is DFQATT and CDR2 SNEGSKA (reference sequence). This CDR3 comprises 19 residues. CDR3 regions of TCR beta were amplified from RNA transcripts. HTBI-primed first-round RT-PCR preceded second-round multiplex PCR. TCRdb analysed the multiplex PCR reads with MiXCR anew, one entry per CDR3 protein. The repertoire holds some 1.1 million distinct CDR3 sequences, roughly two fifths seen once, with around 10% in the top ten. In this cohort, patients with other autoimmune diseases, uncontrolled infections, pregnancy or lactation were excluded.

Sequences were obtained from peripheral blood or thyroid tissue (not recorded which). This TCR came from an adult man with Graves' hyperthyroidism. The chain recombines TRBV20-1 with TRBJ2-2; D is uncertain. DNA of the CDR3: TGCAGTGCCCATCTCGAGGCCATCGACCGTACTGCTAGCACCGGGGAGCTGTTTTTT. It encodes CSAHLEAIDRTASTGELFF.